Listed below are T cell receptor beta chains from one sample, sequenced in a study of cytomegalovirus exposure and HLA in healthy donors. Data came from immunoSEQ multiplex PCR; TCRdb stores just in-frame clones and leaves some out. The data hold 130,000 or so clones, with around 84% observed a single time. The sample comprised PBMCs. These receptors were collected from a woman between 18 and 30 years old in good health and CMV-seropositive. The conserved cysteine and the conserved F or W are not part of the CDR3 here. Fields, in order: V gene, CDR3 length, CDR3 protein.

v_call: TRBV18
cdr3_length: 14
cdr3_aa: ASSPAGLGTNEKLF

v_call: TRBV21-1
cdr3_length: 14
cdr3_aa: ASSKARGQFGNTIY

v_call: TRBV6-6
cdr3_length: 12
cdr3_aa: ASSSRTSNQPQH

v_call: TRBV19
cdr3_length: 16
cdr3_aa: ATEHLAGGYGDTGELF

v_call: TRBV30
cdr3_length: 11
cdr3_aa: AWRDNSNQPQH

v_call: TRBV29-1
cdr3_length: 11
cdr3_aa: SASESGANVLT

v_call: TRBV7-8
cdr3_length: 15
cdr3_aa: ASSSGRGTESTDTQY

v_call: TRBV12-5
cdr3_length: 11
cdr3_aa: ASALSGTDTQY

v_call: TRBV6-5
cdr3_length: 12
cdr3_aa: ASSTIGRYNEQF

v_call: TRBV2
cdr3_length: 12
cdr3_aa: ASSELAGEYEQY

v_call: TRBV9
cdr3_length: 13
cdr3_aa: ASSVLSGGPDTQY

v_call: TRBV12-5
cdr3_length: 10
cdr3_aa: ASGLVLDEQF

v_call: TRBV30
cdr3_length: 10
cdr3_aa: AWSSGSDTQY

v_call: TRBV7-8
cdr3_length: 15
cdr3_aa: ASSTLGGGKTPYEQY

v_call: TRBV2
cdr3_length: 14
cdr3_aa: ASSRLAGGLRETQY

v_call: TRBV10-3
cdr3_length: 11
cdr3_aa: AISGSRDFEQY

v_call: TRBV5-4
cdr3_length: 11
cdr3_aa: ASSLRQEETQY

v_call: TRBV5-5
cdr3_length: 15
cdr3_aa: ASSPAASFLAKNIQY

v_call: TRBV6-1
cdr3_length: 12
cdr3_aa: ASTKTGGGTEAF

v_call: TRBV6-1
cdr3_length: 14
cdr3_aa: AISESGARLSYEQY

v_call: TRBV7-9
cdr3_length: 13
cdr3_aa: ASTDLGSGGTEAF

v_call: TRBV5-4
cdr3_length: 16
cdr3_aa: ASSLSTSGGSGTDTQY

v_call: TRBV11-2
cdr3_length: 15
cdr3_aa: ASSLGRVLSSGNTIY

v_call: TRBV5-5
cdr3_length: 12
cdr3_aa: ASSLTGVGFGYT

v_call: TRBV5-1
cdr3_length: 13
cdr3_aa: ASRESGGASETQY

v_call: TRBV5-1
cdr3_length: 12
cdr3_aa: ASRMIFGEDGYT

v_call: TRBV2
cdr3_length: 12
cdr3_aa: ASRGTNANNEQF

v_call: TRBV5-6
cdr3_length: 11
cdr3_aa: ASTRTGQETQY

v_call: TRBV18
cdr3_length: 11
cdr3_aa: ASSPGGQGKAF

v_call: TRBV2
cdr3_length: 13
cdr3_aa: ASSQLAGRSYEQY

v_call: TRBV5-3
cdr3_length: 13
cdr3_aa: ARRPTSGGAYEQY

v_call: TRBV5-1
cdr3_length: 12
cdr3_aa: ASSENYYGGEAF

v_call: TRBV30
cdr3_length: 12
cdr3_aa: AWKGAGPGYGYT

v_call: TRBV7-3
cdr3_length: 13
cdr3_aa: ASSLKKTGPYEQY